Detailed here is one TCR beta chain. The sample comes from a study of blood T cell repertoires in COVID-19. The protocol was immunoSEQ multiplex PCR, while the TCRdb copy is restricted to in-frame clones and leaves out a portion. This sample has 120,000 to 150,000 clones, with roughly 79% found just once. Per the germline V gene, CDR1 is SNHLY and CDR2 is FYNNEI. The CDR3 loop spans 17 amino acids. J was trimmed by 5 bases and V by 7 bases; bases with no gene match: 19. The TCR sequence derives from a human donor with acute or convalescent COVID-19. The donor label of this sample is uncertain. This rearrangement joins TRBV2 to TRBJ2-5; TRBD2 aligns across 7 bases. What was sequenced was peripheral blood. Here the CDR3 reads CASNPAETSGGLETQYF. CDR3 in DNA: TGTGCCAGCAATCCTGCGGAGACATCGGGGGGTTTGGAGACCCAGTACTTC.